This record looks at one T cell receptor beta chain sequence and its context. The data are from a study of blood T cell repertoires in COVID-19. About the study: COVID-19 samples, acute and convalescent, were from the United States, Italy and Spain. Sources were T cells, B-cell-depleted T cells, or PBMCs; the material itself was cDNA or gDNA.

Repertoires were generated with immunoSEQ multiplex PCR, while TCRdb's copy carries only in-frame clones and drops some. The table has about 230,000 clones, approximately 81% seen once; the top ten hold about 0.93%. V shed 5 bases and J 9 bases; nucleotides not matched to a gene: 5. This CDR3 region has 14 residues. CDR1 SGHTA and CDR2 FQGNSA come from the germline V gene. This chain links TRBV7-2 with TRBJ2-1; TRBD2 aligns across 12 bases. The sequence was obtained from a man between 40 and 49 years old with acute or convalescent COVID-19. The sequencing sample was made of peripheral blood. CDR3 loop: CASSPGLAGFEQFF. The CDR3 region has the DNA TGTGCCAGCAGCCCAGGACTAGCGGGGTTTGAGCAGTTCTTC.